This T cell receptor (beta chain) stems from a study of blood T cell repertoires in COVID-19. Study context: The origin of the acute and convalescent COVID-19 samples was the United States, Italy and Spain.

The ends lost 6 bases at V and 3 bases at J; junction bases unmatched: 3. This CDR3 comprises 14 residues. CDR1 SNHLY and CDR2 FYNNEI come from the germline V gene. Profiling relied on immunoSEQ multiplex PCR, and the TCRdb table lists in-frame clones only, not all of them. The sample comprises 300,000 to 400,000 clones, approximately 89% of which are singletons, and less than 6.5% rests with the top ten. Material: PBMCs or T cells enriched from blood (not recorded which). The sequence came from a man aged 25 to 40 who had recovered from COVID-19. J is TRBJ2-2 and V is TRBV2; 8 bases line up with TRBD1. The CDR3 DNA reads TGTGCCAGCAGGGGACAGGTGGACACCGGGGAGCTGTTTTTT. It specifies CASRGQVDTGELFF.